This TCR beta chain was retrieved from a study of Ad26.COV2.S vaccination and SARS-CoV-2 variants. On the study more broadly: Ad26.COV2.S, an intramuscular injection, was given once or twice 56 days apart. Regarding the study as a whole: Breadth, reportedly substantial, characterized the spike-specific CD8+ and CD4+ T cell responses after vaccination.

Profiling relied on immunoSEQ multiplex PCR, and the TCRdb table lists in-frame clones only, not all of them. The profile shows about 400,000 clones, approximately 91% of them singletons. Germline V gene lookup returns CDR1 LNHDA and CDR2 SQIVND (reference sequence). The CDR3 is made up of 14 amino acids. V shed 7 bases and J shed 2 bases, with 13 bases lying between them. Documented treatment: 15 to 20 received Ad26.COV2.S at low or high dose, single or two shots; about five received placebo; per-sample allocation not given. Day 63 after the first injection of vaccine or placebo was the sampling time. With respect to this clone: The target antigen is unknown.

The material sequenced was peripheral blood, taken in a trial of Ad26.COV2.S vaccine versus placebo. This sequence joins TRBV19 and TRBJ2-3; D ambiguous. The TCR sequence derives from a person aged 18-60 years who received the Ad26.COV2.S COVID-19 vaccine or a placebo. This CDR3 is CASKVTTHTDTQYF. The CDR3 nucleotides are TGTGCCAGTAAGGTCACGACCCACACAGATACGCAGTATTTT.